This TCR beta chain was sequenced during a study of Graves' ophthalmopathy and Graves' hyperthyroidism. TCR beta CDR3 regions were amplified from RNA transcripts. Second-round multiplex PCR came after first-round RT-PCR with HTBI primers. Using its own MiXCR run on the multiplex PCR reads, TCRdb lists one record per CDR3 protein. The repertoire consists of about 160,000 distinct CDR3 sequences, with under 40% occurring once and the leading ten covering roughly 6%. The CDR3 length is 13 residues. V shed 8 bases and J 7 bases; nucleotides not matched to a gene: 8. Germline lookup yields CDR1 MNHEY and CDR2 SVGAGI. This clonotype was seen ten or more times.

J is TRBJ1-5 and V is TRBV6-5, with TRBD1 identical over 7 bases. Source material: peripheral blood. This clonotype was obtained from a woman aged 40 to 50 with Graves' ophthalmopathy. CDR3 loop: CASATGAGQPQHF. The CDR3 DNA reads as TGTGCCAGCGCAACAGGGGCTGGGCAGCCCCAGCATTTT.